Detailed here is one T cell receptor (beta chain). Its specificity is not known. This specimen belongs to a study of regulatory T cells in long-lasting Graves disease. The time point is: newly diagnosed GD, antithyroid drugs for less than 3 months. RNA extracted from PBMCs served as the sequencing template. Construction of the TCR beta libraries employed iRepertoire HTBI primers in conjunction with Arm-PCR of CDR3 regions. TCRdb processed the multiplex PCR reads anew with MiXCR; each CDR3 protein has one entry. This sample has about 220,000 distinct CDR3 sequences, with approximately 18% found just once. The CDR3 is 14 amino acids. Trimming cost V 5 bases and J 10 bases, with 18 bases left between them. Per germline, CDR1 SGHAT and CDR2 FQDESV (reference sequence). Overall study results and limits: With persistent disease, TRBV28, TRBJ1-2 and TRBJ2-5 were the favored segments.

This sample was shared with a second study, whose subject was T cells in Graves' hyperthyroidism and ophthalmopathy. From that paper: HTBI primers were the set used in a first-round RT-PCR of the TCR CDR3. Blood also showed most of the thyroid clonotypes that were expanded above 0.001.

This chain connects TRBV11-1 to TRBJ2-1, with D maybe TRBD1 (6 bases). The sequence was collected from a woman between 25 and 40 years old with Graves disease. Sequencing was performed on peripheral blood mononuclear cells (PBMCs), taken at new diagnosis, from a patient treated with antithyroid drugs. DNA of the CDR3: TGTGCCAGCAGCACCCAGGGACGGACAGCGGAGCAGTTCTTC. Amino acid sequence: CASSTQGRTAEQFF.